Detailed here is one T cell receptor beta chain. The entry originates in a study of T-cell reconstitution after alpha-beta-depleted transplantation in children. TCRbeta library construction was performed incorporating unique molecular identifiers. TCRdb re-analysed the PCR reads in MiXCR, keeping a single row per CDR3 protein. The sample includes 90,000 to 100,000 distinct CDR3 sequences, 23% of them seen just once. This CDR3 comprises 14 residues. Per the germline V gene, CDR1 is MDHEN and CDR2 is SYDVKM. Trimming took off 8 bases at V and 0 bases at J, with 14 bases between the two ends. The J gene is TRBJ2-7, the V gene TRBV28; the D gene is possibly TRBD2 (7 bases). The origin of this receptor is a boy younger than 10 with acute lymphoblastic leukemia, due to receive a stem cell transplant. Source: PBMCs, taken before TCRalphabeta/CD19-depleted stem cell transplant. The CDR3 bases are TGTGCCAGCCGGGGGCTAGCGGCCTCCTACGAGCAGTACTTC. Residues: CASRGLAASYEQYF.